Below are 15 T cell receptor beta chains sequenced from a single sample in a study of blood T cell repertoires in COVID-19. Sequencing was performed with immunoSEQ multiplex PCR; in TCRdb, only in-frame clones are kept and a portion is missing. The sample carries some 160,000 clones, around 85% recorded once. The sequenced material came from PBMCs or T cells enriched from blood (not recorded which). These receptor sequences come from a woman in her thirties or forties who had recovered from COVID-19.

The chain couples TRBV2 to TRBJ2-5; TRBD1 aligns across 10 bases. The CDR3 length is 15 residues. V was clipped by 5 bases and J by 10 bases; unmatched bases: 13. In germline, CDR1 is SNHLY, CDR2 FYNNEI. CDR3 DNA: TGTGCCAGCAGTTCTTTCCCGGGACAGGGGATTGGCCAGTACTTC. Amino acid sequence: CASSSFPGQGIGQYF.

This clone was detected only once. V gene TRBV5-1 combines with J gene TRBJ1-2; D not certain. This CDR3 comprises 14 residues. The V gene lost 3 bases and the J gene lost 0 bases, with 9 bases spanning the gap. CDR1 and CDR2 from the germline V gene are SGHRS and YFSETQ. The CDR3 region has the DNA TGCGCCAGCAGCTGGCGGGAAACTAACTATGGCTACACCTTC. This gives the protein CASSWRETNYGYTF.

This chain uses TRBV28 with TRBJ2-5; D unresolved. CDR3 length: 11 residues. V gave up 6 bases and J gave up 3 bases, with 5 bases separating them. The germline gives CDR1 MDHEN, CDR2 SYDVKM. The CDR3 here is CASSQEETQYF. DNA for the CDR3: TGTGCCAGCAGCCAGGAAGAGACCCAGTACTTC.

The genes are TRBV5-1 and TRBJ2-2; 11 nucleotides agree with TRBD2. Germline values: CDR1 SGHRS, CDR2 YFSETQ. Trimming at V came to 5 bases and at J to 6 bases, leaving 3 bases not matched to a gene. This CDR3 comprises 14 residues. CDR3 DNA: TGCGCCAGCAGGACTAGCGGGGCCCCCGGGGAGCTGTTTTTT. Its protein product is CASRTSGAPGELFF.

The chain recombines TRBV4-1 with TRBJ1-3; tentatively, D is TRBD1 (5 bases). The V end lost 8 bases, the J end lost 4 bases, and 18 bases lay between the germline ends. The CDR3 sequence is 15 residues long. Germline CDR1 and CDR2: MGHRA and YSYEKL. CDR3 nucleotides: TGCGCCAGCTCCCCGCCTGCGGACAACGGAAACACCATATATTTT. Residues: CASSPPADNGNTIYF.

J is TRBJ2-1 and V is TRBV7-9, with a weak D call TRBD1 (5 bases). The CDR3 runs 13 residues. Germline V gives CDR1 SEHNR, CDR2 FQNEAQ (reference sequence). Deletions cut 7 bases from V and 3 bases from J, with 10 bases between. Here the CDR3 reads CASKGQGYNEQFF. CDR3 nucleotides: TGTGCCAGCAAGGGTCAGGGCTACAATGAGCAGTTCTTC.

The chain recombines TRBV15 with TRBJ2-5; tentative D call: TRBD1 (6 bases). V was clipped by 4 bases and J by 3 bases, with 12 bases between them. This CDR3 has 14 amino acids. The germline V gene encodes CDR1 LNHNV and CDR2 YYDKDF (reference sequence). The CDR3 here is CATSTRTDKETQYF. The CDR3 DNA reads TGTGCCACCAGCACCAGGACAGACAAAGAGACCCAGTACTTC.

The chain employs TRBV5-6 and TRBJ1-2; possible D gene TRBD1, 6 bases. Per germline, CDR1 SGHDT and CDR2 YYEEEE. This CDR3 contains 13 residues. The V end was cut by 0 bases, the J end by 6 bases, with 9 bases between. This chain's CDR3 is CASSLAGVDGYTF. The CDR3 region has the DNA TGTGCCAGCAGCTTGGCAGGGGTTGATGGCTACACCTTC.

The chain couples TRBV2 to TRBJ2-1; maybe TRBD1 (5 bases). Germline CDR1 SNHLY, CDR2 FYNNEI. The CDR3 extends over 13 amino acids. Trimming removed 8 bases at V and 6 bases at J, with 14 bases between. The CDR3 sequence is CASLTVMSNEQFF. CDR3 nucleotide sequence: TGTGCCAGCTTGACAGTAATGAGCAATGAGCAGTTCTTC.

The rearrangement links TRBV2 to TRBJ2-1; 8 positions agree with TRBD1. V trimming: 1 base; J trimming: 6 bases; junction bases outside the gene matches: 8. CDR3 length: 16 amino acids. The germline CDR1 and CDR2 sequences are SNHLY and FYNNEI. CDR3 nucleotide sequence: TGTGCCAGCAGTGAAGGGGTGACAGGGGTCGGCAATGAGCAGTTCTTC. This codes for CASSEGVTGVGNEQFF. Full variable domain (outside the CDR3, taken from reference TRBV2 and TRBJ2-1): EPEVTQTPSHQVTQMGQEVILRCVPISNHLYFYWYRQILGQKVEFLVSFYNNEISEKSEIFDDQFSVERPDGSNFTLKIRSTKLEDSAMYFCASSEGVTGVGNEQFFGPGTRLTVL.

The chain has TRBV5-6 and TRBJ2-1; 7 bases line up with TRBD1. From germline, CDR1 is SGHDT and CDR2 YYEEEE. The length of the CDR3 is 15 residues. Trimming removed 5 bases from V and 7 bases from J; junction bases left unmatched: 12. The CDR3 sequence is CASSYRGTAGNEQFF. CDR3 nucleotides: TGTGCCAGCAGTTACAGGGGCACTGCAGGTAATGAGCAGTTCTTC.

The rearrangement uses TRBV9 and TRBJ1-5, with 10 bases identical to TRBD1. This CDR3 region has 15 residues. In germline, CDR1 is SGDLS, CDR2 YYNGEE. V lost 0 bases and J lost 5; bases outside the gene matches: 2. The CDR3: CASSVAGQGDQPQHF. The CDR3 coding sequence is TGTGCCAGCAGCGTAGCTGGACAGGGGGATCAGCCCCAGCATTTT.

This sequence joins TRBV14 and TRBJ1-6; tentative D call: TRBD1 (5 bases). The CDR3 runs 19 residues. Looked up from germline, CDR1 is SGHDN and CDR2 is FVKESK. V was clipped by 0 bases and J by 0 bases, with 15 bases between them. CDR3 nucleotides: TGTGCCAGCAGCCAAGATCGGGGGTTTGTGGGCTCCTATAATTCACCCCTCCACTTT. Translated: CASSQDRGFVGSYNSPLHF.

In this sample, this clone turned up once. The chain is built from TRBV9 and TRBJ2-1, with 11 bases that match TRBD2. Germline values: CDR1 SGDLS, CDR2 YYNGEE. The CDR3 consists of 16 residues. The V gene end was trimmed by 3 bases and the J gene end by 0 bases; junction bases not matched to a gene: 2. CDR3 sequence (DNA): TGTGCCAGCAGCGGTAGCGGGGGGGCCTCCTACAATGAGCAGTTCTTC. Residues: CASSGSGGASYNEQFF.

Written as DNA, the CDR3 is TGTGCCAGCAGCCAAGGAGCACCAAACTACGAGCAGTACTTC. This encodes CASSQGAPNYEQYF. This chain joins TRBV3-1 (or the pseudogene TRBV3-2) and TRBJ2-7; no definite D call. With 1 base removed from V and 3 bases from J, the gap between germline ends came to 10 bases. The CDR3 covers 14 residues. Germline loops: CDR1 LGHDT, CDR2 YNNKEL (reference sequence).